This is a list of T cell receptor beta chains from one sample in a study of blood T cell repertoires in COVID-19. Here immunoSEQ multiplex PCR was the method, and the copy in TCRdb shows in-frame clones only, minus some. In the table there are roughly 350,000 clones, around 89% of which are singletons. Sequencing input: peripheral blood. These receptors were collected from a woman between 50 and 59 years old with active or convalescent COVID-19. The conserved cysteine and the conserved F or W are not part of the CDR3 here.

TRBV12-3/TRBV12-4,TRBJ1-2,ASSLSANYGYT
TRBV24-1,TRBJ1-5,ATSDFSNQPQH
TRBV7-3,TRBJ2-3,ASSPRDSYTDTQY
TRBV14,TRBJ1-1,ASSPYRMAEAF
TRBV6-5,TRBJ1-1,ASRRQFEAF
TRBV29-1,TRBJ1-2,SVDETGGNGYT
TRBV24-1,TRBJ2-2,APMASPRKDTGELF
TRBV9,TRBJ2-1,ASSVGFSSGLYNEQF
TRBV25-1,TRBJ1-2,ASRTGQASRVGYGYT
TRBV4-2,TRBJ1-2,ASSQGGEYGYT
TRBV29-1,TRBJ1-4,SAGGTGGEKLF
TRBV18,TRBJ2-1,ASSSLAGGYNEQF
TRBV11-1,TRBJ1-2,ASSARQGSDYGYT
TRBV7-2,TRBJ1-5,ASSSVSMGQGSNQPQH
TRBV9,TRBJ1-1,ASSVEGQRNTEAF
TRBV7-2,TRBJ2-7,ASSTGLAGPYEQY
TRBV6-2/TRBV6-3,TRBJ1-5,ASSPQGAGNQPQH
TRBV18,TRBJ1-6,ASSGQGLGSPLH
TRBV5-4,TRBJ2-5,ASSSSGTGPETQY
TRBV6-2/TRBV6-3,TRBJ1-1,ASSRPSQRMNTEAF
TRBV10-1,TRBJ2-7,ASIQGRGYEQY
TRBV9,TRBJ2-1,ASSPGGPGNEQF
TRBV6-6,TRBJ2-2,ASRPDRVHTGELF
TRBV5-6,TRBJ1-2,ASSPSGLYGYT
TRBV5-1,TRBJ1-4,ASSLQTGNEKLF
TRBV28,TRBJ2-7,ASSLDRDRSYEQY
TRBV6-5,TRBJ1-2,ASSFDRYGYT
TRBV13,TRBJ2-1,ASSLQGQGYNEQF
TRBV15,TRBJ1-1,ATSRGRESTEAF
TRBV7-9,TRBJ2-3,ASSSIRTAPDTQY
TRBV19,TRBJ2-5,ASSLNRLQETQY
TRBV30,TRBJ2-2,AWTDRGTGELF
TRBV19,TRBJ1-3,ASRRQGAGNTIY
TRBV7-9,TRBJ1-2,ASSLAYRTGQLNYGYT
TRBV14,TRBJ2-3,ASSQGAAGTQY
TRBV11-3,TRBJ2-7,ASSGWDSYYEQY
TRBV2,TRBJ2-7,ASSSVGGGRGEQY
TRBV19,TRBJ2-2,ASKDRGASGELF
TRBV3-1/TRBV3-2,TRBJ1-3,ASSYSPGSGNTIY
TRBV5-8,TRBJ2-5,ASSPRGGGAEETQY
TRBV7-2,TRBJ1-3,ASSLAGPGGNTIY
TRBV6-2/TRBV6-3,TRBJ2-5,ASSYVSGGETQY
TRBV7-3,TRBJ1-1,ASSTAGRTTEAF